This TCR beta chain was sequenced during a study of cytomegalovirus exposure and HLA in healthy donors. Turning to the study itself: Later, an analysis reported that the 130 or so validation repertoires had used the same platform as the approximately 720 first-cohort repertoires. Regarding the study as a whole: According to the study, 180 or so TCR beta chains were cytomegalovirus-associated.

Germline CDR1 reads MGHRA; CDR2 reads YSYEKL. V was shortened by 1 base and J by 8 bases, with 6 bases between the two germline ends. This CDR3 has 12 amino acids. Using immunoSEQ multiplex PCR, the repertoire was profiled, and TCRdb retains in-frame clones only, with some absent. The sample yields fewer than 200,000 clones, 65% to 85% seen once. Concerning this clone: Its specificity is not known.

Input material: PBMCs. The TCR sequence derives from a woman aged 18-35 years in good health and CMV-seropositive. The chain couples TRBV4-1 to TRBJ2-1; D gene uncertain. CDR3 sequence: CASSQVGHEQFF. CDR3 DNA: TGCGCCAGCAGCCAAGTCGGTCATGAGCAGTTCTTC.